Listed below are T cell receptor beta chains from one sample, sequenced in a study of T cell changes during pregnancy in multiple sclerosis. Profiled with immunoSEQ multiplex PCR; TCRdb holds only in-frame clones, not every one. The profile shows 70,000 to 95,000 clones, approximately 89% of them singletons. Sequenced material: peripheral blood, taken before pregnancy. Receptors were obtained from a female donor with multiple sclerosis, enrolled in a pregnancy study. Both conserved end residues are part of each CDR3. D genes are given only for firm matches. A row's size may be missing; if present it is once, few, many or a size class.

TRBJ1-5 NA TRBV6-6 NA CATLQGNQPQHF TGTGCCACCCTACAGGGAAATCAGCCCCAGCATTTT
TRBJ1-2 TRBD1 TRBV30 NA CAWSVGTGGGYTF TGTGCCTGGAGTGTGGGGACAGGGGGAGGCTACACCTTC
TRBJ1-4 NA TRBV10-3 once CAISTSGTQGEKLFF TGTGCCATCAGTACCTCCGGGACCCAGGGGGAAAAACTGTTTTTT
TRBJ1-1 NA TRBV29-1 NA CSALRGGIGTEAFF TGCAGCGCCTTAAGGGGGGGGATTGGGACTGAAGCTTTCTTT
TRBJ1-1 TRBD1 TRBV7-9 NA CASSLQQGTTEAFF TGTGCCAGCAGCTTACAACAGGGGACGACTGAAGCTTTCTTT
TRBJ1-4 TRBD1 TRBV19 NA CASRKTGYNEKLFF TGTGCCAGTAGGAAGACAGGGTACAATGAAAAACTGTTTTTT
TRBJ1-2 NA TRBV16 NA CASSQFIESNYGYTF TGTGCCAGCAGCCAATTCATAGAGTCTAACTATGGCTACACCTTC
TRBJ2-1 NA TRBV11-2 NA CASSLRGGEQFF TGTGCCAGCAGCTTACGGGGAGGCGAGCAGTTCTTC
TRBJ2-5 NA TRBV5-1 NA CASSLYGGRTQYF TGCGCCAGCAGCTTGTATGGTGGGCGGACCCAGTACTTC
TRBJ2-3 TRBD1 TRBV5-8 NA CASKLRGPDTQYF TGTGCCAGCAAGTTGAGGGGGCCAGATACGCAGTATTTT
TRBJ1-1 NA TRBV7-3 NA CASSLGQNTEAFF TGTGCCAGCAGCTTAGGCCAGAACACTGAAGCTTTCTTT
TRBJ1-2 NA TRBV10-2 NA CASRDRNYGYTF TGCGCCAGCAGGGACAGAAACTATGGCTACACCTTC
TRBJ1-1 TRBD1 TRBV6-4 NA CASRSTGQGFSEAFF TGTGCCAGCAGGAGTACTGGACAGGGATTCTCTGAAGCTTTCTTT
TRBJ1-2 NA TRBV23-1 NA CASNKHPNYGYTF TGCGCCAGCAATAAACATCCTAACTATGGCTACACCTTC
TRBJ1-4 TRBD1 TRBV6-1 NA CASSERLTGLLTNEKLFF TGTGCCAGCAGTGAACGATTGACAGGGTTGTTAACTAATGAAAAACTGTTTTTT
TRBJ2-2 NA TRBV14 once CASSQTPGHPNTGELFF TGTGCCAGCAGCCAGACTCCGGGACACCCGAACACCGGGGAGCTGTTTTTT
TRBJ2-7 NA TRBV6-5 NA CASSYGPGQDEQYF TGTGCCAGCAGTTACGGTCCAGGGCAGGACGAGCAGTACTTC
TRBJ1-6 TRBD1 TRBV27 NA CASRQDRGPTQYNSPLHF TGTGCCAGCAGGCAAGACAGGGGACCTACCCAATATAATTCACCCCTCCACTTT
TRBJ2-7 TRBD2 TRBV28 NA CASSLWRGDYEQYF TGTGCCAGCAGTTTATGGCGGGGGGACTACGAGCAGTACTTC
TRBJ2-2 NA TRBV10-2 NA CASTGADTGELFF TGCGCCAGCACAGGGGCGGACACCGGGGAGCTGTTTTTT
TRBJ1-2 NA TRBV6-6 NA CASSYSNRETF TGTGCCAGCAGTTACTCTAACCGGGAAACCTTC
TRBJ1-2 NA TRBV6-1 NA CASSEAPGTSDYGYTF TGTGCCAGCAGTGAGGCCCCCGGGACTTCAGACTATGGCTACACCTTC
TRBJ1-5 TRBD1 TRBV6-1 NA CASDREGNQPQHF TGTGCCAGCGACAGGGAGGGCAATCAGCCCCAGCATTTT
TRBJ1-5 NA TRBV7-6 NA CASSADSYSNQPQHF TGTGCCAGCAGCGCGGACAGCTATAGCAATCAGCCCCAGCATTTT
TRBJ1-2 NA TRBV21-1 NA CASPGSHREGYTF TGTGCCAGCCCCGGTTCCCACAGGGAGGGCTACACCTTC
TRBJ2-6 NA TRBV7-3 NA CASSEEPGANVLTF TGTGCCAGCAGCGAGGAACCTGGGGCCAACGTCCTGACTTTC
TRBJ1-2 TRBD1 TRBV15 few CATSRFGTGEFNYGYTF TGTGCCACCAGCAGATTCGGGACAGGGGAATTCAACTATGGCTACACCTTC
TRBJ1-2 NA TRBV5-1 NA CASSLDQGGGYTF TGCGCCAGCAGCTTGGACCAGGGAGGAGGCTACACCTTC
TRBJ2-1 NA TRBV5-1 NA CATSTQGSYNEQFF TGCGCCACCTCTACGCAGGGTTCCTACAATGAGCAGTTCTTC
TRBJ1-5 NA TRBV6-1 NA CASSRRPDGNQPQHF TGTGCCAGCAGTCGGAGGCCAGACGGGAATCAGCCCCAGCATTTT
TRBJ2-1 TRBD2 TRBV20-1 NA CSAEAAGGQFF TGCAGTGCCGAGGCCGCGGGGGGGCAGTTCTTC
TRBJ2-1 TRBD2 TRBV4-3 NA CASSQIAGGPGDEQFF TGCGCCAGCAGCCAGATTGCGGGGGGGCCCGGCGATGAGCAGTTCTTC
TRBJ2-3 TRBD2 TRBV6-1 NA CASTGGGATDTQYF TGTGCCAGCACGGGGGGAGGGGCCACAGATACGCAGTATTTT
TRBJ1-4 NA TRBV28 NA CASSFWGMGDPGVEKLFF TGTGCCAGCAGTTTCTGGGGCATGGGGGACCCAGGGGTTGAAAAACTGTTTTTT
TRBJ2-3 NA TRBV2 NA CASELSSTDTQYF TGTGCCAGCGAACTTTCTAGCACAGATACGCAGTATTTT
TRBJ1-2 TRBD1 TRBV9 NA CASSQRTGGFYGYTF TGTGCCAGCAGCCAACGGACAGGGGGATTCTATGGCTACACCTTC
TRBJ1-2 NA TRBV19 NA CASSQSTGIYGYTF TGTGCCAGTAGTCAGAGCACAGGGATCTATGGCTACACCTTC
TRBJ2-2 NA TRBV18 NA CASSPRDTGELFF TGTGCCAGCTCACCCCGGGACACTGGGGAGCTGTTTTTT
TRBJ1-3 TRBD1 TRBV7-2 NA CASSLVGTGVGNTIYF TGTGCCAGCAGCTTAGTAGGGACAGGGGTCGGAAACACCATATATTTT
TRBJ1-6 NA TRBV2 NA CASRDRGGSPLHF TGTGCCAGCAGAGATAGGGGTGGGTCACCCCTCCACTTT
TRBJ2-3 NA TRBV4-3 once CASSQLGTWERDTQYF TGCGCCAGCAGCCAATTGGGGACATGGGAACGGGATACGCAGTATTTT
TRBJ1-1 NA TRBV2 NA CASSGGRFRIRAFF TGTGCCAGCAGTGGAGGGAGGTTCCGTATTAGAGCTTTCTTT
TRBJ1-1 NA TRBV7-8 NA CASSLVERVEAFF TGTGCCAGCAGCTTAGTCGAGCGGGTTGAAGCTTTCTTT
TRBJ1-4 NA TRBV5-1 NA CASSLIGLGGEKLFF TGCGCCAGCAGCTTGATAGGCCTAGGCGGCGAAAAACTGTTTTTT
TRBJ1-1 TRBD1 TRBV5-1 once CASSRQGNTEAFF TGCGCCAGCAGTCGACAGGGGAACACTGAAGCTTTCTTT
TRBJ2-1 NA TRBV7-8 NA CASSLVIQGDEQFF TGTGCCAGCAGCTTAGTCATCCAGGGCGATGAGCAGTTCTTC
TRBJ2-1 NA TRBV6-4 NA CASSDAARGSYNEQFF TGTGCCAGCAGTGACGCGGCCAGGGGATCCTACAATGAGCAGTTCTTC
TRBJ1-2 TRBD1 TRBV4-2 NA CASSQTGTGVGYTF TGTGCCAGCAGCCAGACAGGGACAGGGGTGGGCTACACCTTC
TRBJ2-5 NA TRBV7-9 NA CASSLISETQYF TGTGCCAGCAGCTTAATCTCGGAGACCCAGTACTTC
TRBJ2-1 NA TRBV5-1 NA CASSLPGNEQFF TGCGCCAGCAGCTTGCCGGGCAATGAGCAGTTCTTC
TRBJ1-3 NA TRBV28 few CASSSLGRSGNTIYF TGTGCCAGCAGTTCACTAGGACGCTCTGGAAACACCATATATTTT
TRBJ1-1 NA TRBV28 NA CASTGNGYTEAFF TGTGCCAGCACAGGGAATGGGTACACTGAAGCTTTCTTT
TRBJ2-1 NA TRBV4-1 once CASSLRNQGYAYNEQFF TGCGCCAGCAGCCTTAGAAACCAGGGGTATGCCTACAATGAGCAGTTCTTC
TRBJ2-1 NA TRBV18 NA CASSRGASYNEQFF TGTGCCAGCTCACGTGGGGCCTCCTACAATGAGCAGTTCTTC
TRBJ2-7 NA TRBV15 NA CATSREWTASYEQYF TGTGCCACCAGCAGAGAATGGACAGCCTCCTACGAGCAGTACTTC
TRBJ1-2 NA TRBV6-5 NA CASSYGARANYGYTF TGTGCCAGCAGTTACGGGGCACGAGCTAACTATGGCTACACCTTC
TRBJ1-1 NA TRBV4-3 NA CASSQVQENTEAFF TGCGCCAGCAGCCAAGTACAGGAGAACACTGAAGCTTTCTTT
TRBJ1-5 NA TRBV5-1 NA CASSSEPGLNQPQHF TGCGCCAGCAGCTCAGAACCGGGACTCAATCAGCCCCAGCATTTT
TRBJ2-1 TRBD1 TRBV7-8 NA CASSYRDRAVAQFF TGTGCCAGCAGCTACCGGGACAGGGCTGTGGCGCAGTTCTTC
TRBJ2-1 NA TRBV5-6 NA CASFTLTGLDNEQFF TGTGCCAGCTTTACCTTGACAGGTCTGGACAATGAGCAGTTCTTC